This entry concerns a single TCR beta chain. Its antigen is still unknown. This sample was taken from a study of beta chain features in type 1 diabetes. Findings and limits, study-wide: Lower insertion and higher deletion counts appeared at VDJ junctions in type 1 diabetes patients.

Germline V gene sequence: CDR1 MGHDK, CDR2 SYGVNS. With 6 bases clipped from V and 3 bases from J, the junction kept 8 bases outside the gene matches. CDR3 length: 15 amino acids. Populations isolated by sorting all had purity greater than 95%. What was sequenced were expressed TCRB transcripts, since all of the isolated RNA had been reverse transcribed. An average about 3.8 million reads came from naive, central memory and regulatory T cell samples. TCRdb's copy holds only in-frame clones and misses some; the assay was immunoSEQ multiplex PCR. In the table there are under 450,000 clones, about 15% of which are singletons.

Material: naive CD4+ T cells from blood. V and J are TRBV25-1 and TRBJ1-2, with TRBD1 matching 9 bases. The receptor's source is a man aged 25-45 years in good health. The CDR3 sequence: CASSSGTGWDYGYTF. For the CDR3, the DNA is TGTGCCAGCAGCTCCGGGACAGGGTGGGACTATGGCTACACCTTC.